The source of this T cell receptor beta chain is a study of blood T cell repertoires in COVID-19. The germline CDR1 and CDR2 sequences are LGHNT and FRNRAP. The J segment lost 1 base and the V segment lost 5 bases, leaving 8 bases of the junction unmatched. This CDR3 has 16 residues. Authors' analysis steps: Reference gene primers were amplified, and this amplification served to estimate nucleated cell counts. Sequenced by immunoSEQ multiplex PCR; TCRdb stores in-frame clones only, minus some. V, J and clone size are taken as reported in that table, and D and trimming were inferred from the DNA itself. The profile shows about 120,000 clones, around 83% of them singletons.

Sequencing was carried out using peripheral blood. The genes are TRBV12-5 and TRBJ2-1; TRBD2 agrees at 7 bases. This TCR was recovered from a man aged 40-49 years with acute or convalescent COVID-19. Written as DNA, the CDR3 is TGTGCTAGTGGTCCCTGGGGGAGGGCGTCCTACAATGAGCAGTTCTTC. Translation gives CASGPWGRASYNEQFF.